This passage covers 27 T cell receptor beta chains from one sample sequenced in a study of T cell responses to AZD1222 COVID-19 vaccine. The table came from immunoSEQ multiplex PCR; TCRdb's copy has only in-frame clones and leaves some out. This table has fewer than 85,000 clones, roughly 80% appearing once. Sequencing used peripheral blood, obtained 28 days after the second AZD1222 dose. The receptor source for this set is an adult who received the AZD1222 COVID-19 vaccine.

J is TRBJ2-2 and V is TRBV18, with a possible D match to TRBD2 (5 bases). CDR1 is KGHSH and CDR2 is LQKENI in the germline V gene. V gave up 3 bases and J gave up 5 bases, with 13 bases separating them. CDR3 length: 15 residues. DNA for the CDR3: TGTGCCAGCTCACCGACTACCCCGGGGACCGGGGAGCTGTTTTTT. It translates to CASSPTTPGTGELFF.

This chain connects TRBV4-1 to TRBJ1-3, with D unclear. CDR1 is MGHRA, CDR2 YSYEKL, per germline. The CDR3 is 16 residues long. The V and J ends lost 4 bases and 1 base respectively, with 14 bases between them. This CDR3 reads CASSPTWADSGNTIYF. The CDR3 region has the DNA TGCGCCAGCAGCCCTACCTGGGCGGATTCTGGAAACACCATATATTTT.

CDR3 in DNA: TGCGCCAGCAGCTTGGCCGTGGGGGAGAGCTCCTACAATGAGCAGTTCTTC. Translation gives CASSLAVGESSYNEQFF. The gene calls are TRBV5-1 and TRBJ2-1; D possibly uses TRBD1 or TRBD2 (5 bases each). Trimming took 0 bases from V and 0 from J, leaving 13 bases between them. This CDR3 region has 17 residues. CDR1 SGHRS and CDR2 YFSETQ come from the germline V gene. The variable domain in full, completed from reference TRBV5-1 and TRBJ2-1, reads KAGVTQTPRYLIKTRGQQVTLSCSPISGHRSVSWYQQTPGQGLQFLFEYFSETQRNKGNFPGRFSGRQFSNSRSEMNVSTLELGDSALYLCASSLAVGESSYNEQFFGPGTRLTVL.

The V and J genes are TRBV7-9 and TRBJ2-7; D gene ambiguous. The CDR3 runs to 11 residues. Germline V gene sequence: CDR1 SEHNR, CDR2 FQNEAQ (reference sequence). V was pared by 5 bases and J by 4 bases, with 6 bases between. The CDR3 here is CASSPKYEQYF. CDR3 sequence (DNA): TGTGCCAGCAGCCCCAAATACGAGCAGTACTTC. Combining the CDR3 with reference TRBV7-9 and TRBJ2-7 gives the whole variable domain DTGVSQNPRHKITKRGQNVTFRCDPISEHNRLYWYRQTLGQGPEFLTYFQNEAQLEKSRLLSDRFSAERPKGSFSTLEIQRTEQGDSAMYLCASSPKYEQYFGPGTRLTVT.

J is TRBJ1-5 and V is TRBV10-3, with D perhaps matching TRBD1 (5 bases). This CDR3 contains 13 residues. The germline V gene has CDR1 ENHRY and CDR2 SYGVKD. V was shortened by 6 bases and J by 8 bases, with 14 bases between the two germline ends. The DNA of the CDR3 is TGTGCCATCAGGGGGACCTCTGGGGAGCCCCAGCATTTT. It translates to CAIRGTSGEPQHF.

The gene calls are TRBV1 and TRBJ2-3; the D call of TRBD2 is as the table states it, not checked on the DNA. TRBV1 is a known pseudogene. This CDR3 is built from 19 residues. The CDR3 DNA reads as TGCACCAGCAGCCAAGAGAGCCCGGGGGCACTAGCGGGAGTTGATACGCAGTATTTT. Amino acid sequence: CTSSQESPGALAGVDTQYF.

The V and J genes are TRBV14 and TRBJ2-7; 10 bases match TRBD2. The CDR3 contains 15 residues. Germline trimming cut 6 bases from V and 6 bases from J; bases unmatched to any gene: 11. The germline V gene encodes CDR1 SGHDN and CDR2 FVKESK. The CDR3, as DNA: TGTGCCAGCAGACCTGGGACTAGCGTCCTCGGCGAGCAGTACTTC. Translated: CASRPGTSVLGEQYF.

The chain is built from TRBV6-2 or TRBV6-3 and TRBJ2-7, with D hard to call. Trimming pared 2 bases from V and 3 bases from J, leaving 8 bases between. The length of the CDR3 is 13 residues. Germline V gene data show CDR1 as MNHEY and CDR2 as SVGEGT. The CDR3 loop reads CASSYVSFYEQYF. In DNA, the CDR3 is TGTGCCAGCAGTTACGTCAGTTTCTACGAGCAGTACTTC.

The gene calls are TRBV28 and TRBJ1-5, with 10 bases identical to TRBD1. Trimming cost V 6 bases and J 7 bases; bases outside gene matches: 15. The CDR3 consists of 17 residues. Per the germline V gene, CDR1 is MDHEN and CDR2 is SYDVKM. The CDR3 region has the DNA TGTGCCAGCAGCCCAACACTCGACAGGGGGCTACGACAGCCCCAGCATTTT. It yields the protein CASSPTLDRGLRQPQHF.

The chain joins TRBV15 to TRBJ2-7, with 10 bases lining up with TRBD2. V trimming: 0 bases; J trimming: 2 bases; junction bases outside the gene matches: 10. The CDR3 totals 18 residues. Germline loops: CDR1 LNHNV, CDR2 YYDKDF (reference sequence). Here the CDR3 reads CATSRDIGAGGIPYEQYF. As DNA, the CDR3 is TGTGCCACCAGCAGAGATATAGGAGCGGGAGGGATCCCCTACGAGCAGTACTTC.

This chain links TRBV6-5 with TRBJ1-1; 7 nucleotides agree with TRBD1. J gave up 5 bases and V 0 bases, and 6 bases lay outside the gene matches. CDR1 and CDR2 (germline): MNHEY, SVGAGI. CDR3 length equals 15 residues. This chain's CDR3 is CASSYSPGGGTEAFF. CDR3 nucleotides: TGTGCCAGCAGTTACTCGCCAGGGGGAGGGACTGAAGCTTTCTTT.

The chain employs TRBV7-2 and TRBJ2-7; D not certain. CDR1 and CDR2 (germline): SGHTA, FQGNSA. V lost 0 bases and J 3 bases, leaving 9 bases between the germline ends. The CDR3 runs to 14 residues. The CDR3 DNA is TGTGCCAGCAGCTTAGCGGGTATGGGCTACGAGCAGTACTTC. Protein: CASSLAGMGYEQYF.

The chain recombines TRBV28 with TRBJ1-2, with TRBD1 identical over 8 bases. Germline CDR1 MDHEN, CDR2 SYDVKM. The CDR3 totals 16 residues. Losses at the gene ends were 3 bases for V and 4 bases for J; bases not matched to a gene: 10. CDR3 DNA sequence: TGTGCCAGCAGTTTCGCTCCAGGGGGCGGAGGCTATGGCTACACCTTC. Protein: CASSFAPGGGGYGYTF.

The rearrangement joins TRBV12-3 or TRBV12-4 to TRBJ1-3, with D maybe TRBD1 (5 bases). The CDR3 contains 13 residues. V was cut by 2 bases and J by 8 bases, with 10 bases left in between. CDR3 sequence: CASSLFRGDTIYF. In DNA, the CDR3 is TGTGCCAGCAGTTTATTTCGGGGGGACACCATATATTTT.

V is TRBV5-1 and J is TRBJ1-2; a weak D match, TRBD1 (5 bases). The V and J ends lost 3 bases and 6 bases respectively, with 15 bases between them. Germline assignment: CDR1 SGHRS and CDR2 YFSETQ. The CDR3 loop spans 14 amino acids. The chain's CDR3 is CASSSGTDIHGYTF. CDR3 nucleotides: TGCGCCAGCAGCTCCGGGACCGACATCCATGGCTACACCTTC.

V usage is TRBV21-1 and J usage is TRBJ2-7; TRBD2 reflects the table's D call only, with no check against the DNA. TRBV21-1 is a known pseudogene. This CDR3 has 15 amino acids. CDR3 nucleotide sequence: TGTGCCAGCAGCCCCTCCGAGGGGGGGTCCTGCGAGCAGTACTTC. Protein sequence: CASSPSEGGSCEQYF.

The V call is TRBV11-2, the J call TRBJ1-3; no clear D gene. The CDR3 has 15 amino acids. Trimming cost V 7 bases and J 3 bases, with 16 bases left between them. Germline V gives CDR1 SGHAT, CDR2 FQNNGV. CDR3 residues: CASTPRGSIGNTIYF. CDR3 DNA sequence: TGTGCCAGCACCCCCCGAGGGTCCATTGGAAACACCATATATTTT. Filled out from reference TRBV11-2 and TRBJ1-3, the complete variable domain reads EAGVAQSPRYKIIEKRQSVAFWCNPISGHATLYWYQQILGQGPKLLIQFQNNGVVDDSQLPKDRFSAERLKGVDSTLKIQPAKLEDSAVYLCASTPRGSIGNTIYFGEGSWLTVV.

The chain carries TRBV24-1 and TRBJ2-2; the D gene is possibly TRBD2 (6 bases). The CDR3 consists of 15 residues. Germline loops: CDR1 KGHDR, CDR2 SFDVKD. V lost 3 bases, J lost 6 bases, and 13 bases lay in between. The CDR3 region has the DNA TGTGCCACCAGTGATCCGGGACTCGTCCCCGGGGAGCTGTTTTTT. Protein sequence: CATSDPGLVPGELFF.

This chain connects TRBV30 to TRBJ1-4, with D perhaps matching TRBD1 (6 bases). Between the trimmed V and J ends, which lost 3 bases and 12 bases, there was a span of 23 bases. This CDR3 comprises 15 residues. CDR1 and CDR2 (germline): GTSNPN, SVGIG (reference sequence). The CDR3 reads CAWRGLGQAGVELFF. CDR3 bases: TGTGCCTGGAGGGGTCTGGGACAAGCCGGAGTGGAACTGTTTTTT.

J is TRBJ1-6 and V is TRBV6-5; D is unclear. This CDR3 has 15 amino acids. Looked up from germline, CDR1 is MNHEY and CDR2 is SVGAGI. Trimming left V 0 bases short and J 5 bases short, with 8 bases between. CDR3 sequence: CASSYSDNNNSPLHF. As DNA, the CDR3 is TGTGCCAGCAGTTACTCGGATAACAATAATTCACCCCTCCACTTT.

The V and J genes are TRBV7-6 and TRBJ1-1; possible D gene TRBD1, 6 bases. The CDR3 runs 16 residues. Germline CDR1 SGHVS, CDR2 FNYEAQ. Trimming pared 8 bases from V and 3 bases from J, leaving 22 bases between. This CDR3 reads CASPPDPTGGHTEAFF. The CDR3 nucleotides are TGTGCCAGCCCTCCCGACCCGACCGGGGGCCACACTGAAGCTTTCTTT.

The CDR3 region is CASSKTSTGYAQPQHF. DNA of the CDR3: TGTGCCAGCTCAAAAACCTCGACAGGGTACGCTCAGCCCCAGCATTTT. The chain joins TRBV18 to TRBJ1-5; 7 bases line up with TRBD1. The V segment lost 5 bases and the J segment 6 bases; nucleotides outside the gene matches: 13. CDR3 length equals 16 residues. The germline V gene encodes CDR1 KGHSH and CDR2 LQKENI.

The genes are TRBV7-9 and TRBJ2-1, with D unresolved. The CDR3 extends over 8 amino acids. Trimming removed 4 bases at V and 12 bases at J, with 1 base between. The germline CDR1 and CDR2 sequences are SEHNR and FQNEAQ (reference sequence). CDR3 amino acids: CASSSQFF. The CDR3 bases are TGTGCCAGCAGCTCGCAGTTCTTC. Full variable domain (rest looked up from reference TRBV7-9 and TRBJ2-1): DTGVSQNPRHKITKRGQNVTFRCDPISEHNRLYWYRQTLGQGPEFLTYFQNEAQLEKSRLLSDRFSAERPKGSFSTLEIQRTEQGDSAMYLCASSSQFFGPGTRLTVL.

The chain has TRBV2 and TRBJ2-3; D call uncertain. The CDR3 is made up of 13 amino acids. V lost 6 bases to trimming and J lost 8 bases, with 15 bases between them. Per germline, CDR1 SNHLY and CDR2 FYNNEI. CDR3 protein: CASRGDRLGTQYF. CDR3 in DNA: TGTGCCAGCAGAGGTGACCGACTTGGTACGCAGTATTTT.

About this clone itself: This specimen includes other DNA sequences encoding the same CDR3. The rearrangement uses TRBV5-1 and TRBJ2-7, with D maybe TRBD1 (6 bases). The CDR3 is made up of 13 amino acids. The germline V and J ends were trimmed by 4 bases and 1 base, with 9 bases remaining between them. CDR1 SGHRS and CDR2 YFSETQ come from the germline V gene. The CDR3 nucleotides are TGCGCCAGCAGCCGGGACAATTCCTACGAGCAGTACTTC. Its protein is CASSRDNSYEQYF.

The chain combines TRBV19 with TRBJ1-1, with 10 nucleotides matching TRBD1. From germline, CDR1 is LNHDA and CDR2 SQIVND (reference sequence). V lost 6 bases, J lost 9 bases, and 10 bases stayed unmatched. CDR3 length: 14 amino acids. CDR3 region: CASSYGQGGFKAFF. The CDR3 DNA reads TGTGCCAGTAGCTATGGACAGGGGGGTTTTAAAGCTTTCTTT.

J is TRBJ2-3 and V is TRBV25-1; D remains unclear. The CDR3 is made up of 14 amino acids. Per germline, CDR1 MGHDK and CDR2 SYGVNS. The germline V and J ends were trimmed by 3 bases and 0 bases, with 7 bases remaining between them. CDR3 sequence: CASSEHGSTDTQYF. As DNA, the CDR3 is TGTGCCAGCAGTGAGCACGGAAGCACAGATACGCAGTATTTT.